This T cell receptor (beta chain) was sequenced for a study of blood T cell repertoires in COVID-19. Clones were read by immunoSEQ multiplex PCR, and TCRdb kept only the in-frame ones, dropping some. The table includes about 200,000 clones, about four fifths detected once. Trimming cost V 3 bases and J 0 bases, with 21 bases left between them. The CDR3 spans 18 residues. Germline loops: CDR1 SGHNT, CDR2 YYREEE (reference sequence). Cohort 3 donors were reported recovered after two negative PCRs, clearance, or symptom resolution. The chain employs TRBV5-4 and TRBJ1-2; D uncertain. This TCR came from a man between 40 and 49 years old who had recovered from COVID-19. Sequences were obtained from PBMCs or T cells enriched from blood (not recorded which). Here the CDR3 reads CASSSERIIRLTNYGYTF. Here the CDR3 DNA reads TGTGCCAGCAGCTCCGAAAGAATCATCAGGCTTACTAACTATGGCTACACCTTC. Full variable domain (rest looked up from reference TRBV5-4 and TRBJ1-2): ETGVTQSPTHLIKTRGQQVTLRCSSQSGHNTVSWYQQALGQGPQFIFQYYREEENGRGNFPPRFSGLQFPNYSSELNVNALELDDSALYLCASSSERIIRLTNYGYTFGSGTRLTVV.